This T cell receptor (beta chain) is drawn from a study of blood T cells in healthy people across ages. V lost 3 bases to trimming and J lost 0 bases, with 17 bases between them. CDR1 and CDR2 from the germline V gene are SGDLS and YYNGEE. The CDR3 totals 17 residues. This clonotype was counted at least ten times. PCR was performed a second time for about 7 to 11 cycles using a sample-barcoded 5' primer and a J-beta primer mix. TCRdb used MiXCR to reprocess the 5' RACE reads, holding one entry per CDR3 protein. The table records 1 million or so distinct CDR3 sequences, 20% to 25% of them present only once. The same data also contributed to another study, on T cells of mothers and their children.

This chain links TRBV9 with TRBJ2-3, with D perhaps matching TRBD2 (6 bases). The sequence came from a girl aged 2-10 years in good health. Source material: blood. The CDR3 nucleotides are TGTGCCAGCAGCGCCCCCCGGGAGCGCCCTAGCACAGATACGCAGTATTTT. This translates into CASSAPRERPSTDTQYF.